Listed below are T cell receptor beta chains from one sample, sequenced in a study of vaccination effects on CD4 cells after COVID-19. These receptors lack a known antigen. Profiled with immunoSEQ multiplex PCR; TCRdb holds only in-frame clones, not every one. The sample has more than 60,000 clones; under 85% are singletons. Here the sequenced sample was CD4+ T cells from PBMCs cultured without peptide, taken before COVID-19 vaccination. The receptors stem from a human donor who had a prior SARS-CoV-2 infection. Each CDR3 is given with its conserved first and last residue. Each record gives: V gene, J gene, D gene, clone size, CDR3 DNA, CDR3 protein. D genes are given only for firm matches. The size of a clone is reported for some rows only, either as once, few or many, or as a class for expanded clones.

TRBV5-4,TRBJ2-3,.,.,TGTGCCAGCAGCTTGGGGGACCCCAGTACTACGCAGTATTTT,CASSLGDPSTTQYF
TRBV4-2,TRBJ1-2,.,.,TGTGCCAGCAGCCAAGATTCAACCTCAGGGGACTATGGCTACACCTTC,CASSQDSTSGDYGYTF
TRBV25-1,TRBJ1-5,.,.,TGTGCCAGCAGTGACTACCAGCTTAATCAGCCCCAGCATTTT,CASSDYQLNQPQHF
TRBV7-2,TRBJ1-5,TRBD1,.,TGTGCCAGCAGCTTCGGACAGGGCAGCAATCAGCCCCAGCATTTT,CASSFGQGSNQPQHF
TRBV18,TRBJ1-3,.,.,TGTGCCAGCTCACCATCTCGGGGGCGGTTTGGAAACACCATATATTTT,CASSPSRGRFGNTIYF
TRBV18,TRBJ1-6,.,.,TGTGCCAGCTCCACTGCGGTTGAAAATTCACCCCTCCACTTT,CASSTAVENSPLHF
TRBV7-2,TRBJ2-3,TRBD2,.,TGTGCCAGCAAGCGGGAGCGTTCCACAGATACGCAGTATTTT,CASKRERSTDTQYF
TRBV5-1,TRBJ2-3,.,.,TGCGCCAGCAGCTTGTTGGGAGGAGACGACGCTACGCAGTATTTT,CASSLLGGDDATQYF
TRBV7-2,TRBJ2-7,TRBD2,.,TGTGCCAGCAGCGTTGGACTAGCGGGCCTCTACGAGCAGTACTTC,CASSVGLAGLYEQYF
TRBV5-1,TRBJ2-1,TRBD2,.,TGCGCCAGCAGCCAGCGATCCGGGAGGTTGGATGAGCAGTTCTTC,CASSQRSGRLDEQFF
TRBV6-5,TRBJ2-7,TRBD2,.,TGTGCCAGCATCCCGGGATCTAGCGGACCGGCGTACTTC,CASIPGSSGPAYF
TRBV4-3,TRBJ2-5,.,.,TGCGCCAGCAGCCAAGATCGCACAGCTTACCAAGAGACCCAGTACTTC,CASSQDRTAYQETQYF
TRBV5-4,TRBJ2-7,.,once,TGTGCCAGCAGACTGACCCCCTCGGCAGTCTACGAGCAGTACTTC,CASRLTPSAVYEQYF
TRBV10-3,TRBJ2-1,.,.,TGTGCCATCAGTGGCCCAAGCGACAAAGGACGGGCTGAGCAGTTCTTC,CAISGPSDKGRAEQFF
TRBV18,TRBJ1-4,.,few,TGTGCCAGCTCACCACCTCCGGCGACCCGCGAAAAACTGTTTTTT,CASSPPPATREKLFF
TRBV6-5,TRBJ1-2,.,.,TGTGCCAGCAGTTACCTGGGTGGCTACACCTTC,CASSYLGGYTF
TRBV7-3,TRBJ2-1,TRBD2,few,TGTGCCAGCAGCCGAGCGGGGGGGCTCCCCAATGAGCAGTTCTTC,CASSRAGGLPNEQFF